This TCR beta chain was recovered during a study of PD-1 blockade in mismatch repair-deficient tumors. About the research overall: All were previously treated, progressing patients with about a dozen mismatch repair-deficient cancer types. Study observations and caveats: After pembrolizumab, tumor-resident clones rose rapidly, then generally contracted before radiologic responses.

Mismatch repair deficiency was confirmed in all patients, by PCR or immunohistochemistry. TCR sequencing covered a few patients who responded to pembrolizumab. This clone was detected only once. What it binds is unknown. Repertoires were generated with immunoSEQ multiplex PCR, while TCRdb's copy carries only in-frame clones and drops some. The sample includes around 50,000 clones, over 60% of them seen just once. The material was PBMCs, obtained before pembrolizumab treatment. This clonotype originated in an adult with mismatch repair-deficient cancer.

The CDR3 sequence: CASSRRSYPQSRANVLTF. CDR3 DNA: TGTGCCAGCAGCCGTCGCTCTTACCCACAAAGTCGGGCCAACGTCCTGACTTTC. The V and J genes are TRBV7-8 and TRBJ2-6; no firm D call. The CDR3 contains 18 residues. Trimming took off 5 bases at V and 5 bases at J, with 22 bases between the two ends. CDR1 and CDR2 (germline): SGHVS, FQNEAQ.